This entry lists 3 T cell receptor beta chains sequenced from one sample in a study of shared clonotypes between healthy human individuals. Libraries were prepared by immunoSEQ multiplex PCR; TCRdb keeps only in-frame clonotypes and omits some of them. The sample has 2,500,000 or so clones, approximately 93% seen once. The specimen sequenced was naive CD4+ T cells from PBMCs. This sample's subset: CD45RA+ positively selected. The receptors here all came from a young man in good health. Some clones in this sample may be carry-over from other donors' samples.

This clone has only one observation. The chain combines TRBV7-9 with TRBJ2-7, with 10 positions matching TRBD1. From germline, CDR1 is SEHNR and CDR2 FQNEAQ (reference sequence). The CDR3 spans 14 residues. V lost 3 bases, J lost 5 bases, and 4 bases stayed unmatched. The CDR3 is CASSFGQGENEQYF. The CDR3 DNA reads as TGTGCCAGCAGCTTTGGACAGGGGGAAAACGAGCAGTACTTC.

V and J are TRBV29-1 and TRBJ2-4, with 10 bases identical to TRBD1. The CDR3 runs 15 residues. The junction had 5 bases not matched to a gene; V was cut back by 5 bases and J by 1 base. Germline CDR1 is SQVTM and CDR2 is ANQGSEA. CDR3 loop: CSVTDRGVAKNIQYF. CDR3 bases: TGCAGCGTTACGGACAGGGGGGTTGCCAAAAACATTCAGTACTTC.

The V gene is TRBV4-3, the J gene TRBJ2-1, with 7 nucleotides matching TRBD2. CDR3 length equals 16 residues. After removal of 4 bases from V and 3 bases from J, the junction contained 9 bases not matched to a gene. Germline assignment: CDR1 LGHNA and CDR2 YSLEER. The CDR3 region has the DNA TGCGCCAGCAGCCGCGAGGGGCTAGCGGTCTACAATGAGCAGTTCTTC. Translating gives CASSREGLAVYNEQFF.